This TCR beta chain emerged from a study of Graves' ophthalmopathy and Graves' hyperthyroidism. CDR1 LGHDT and CDR2 YNNKEL come from the germline V gene (reference sequence). The CDR3 contains 15 residues. Trimming took off 1 base at V and 4 bases at J, with 13 bases between the two ends. The TCR beta CDR3 regions underwent amplification from RNA transcripts. First-round RT-PCR with HTBI primers preceded a second-round multiplex PCR. TCRdb independently ran MiXCR on the multiplex PCR reads; one entry per CDR3 protein. The sample holds 650,000 to 800,000 distinct CDR3 sequences, 35% to 45% seen once. The chain has TRBV3-1 and TRBJ1-2; a possible D gene is TRBD1 (5 bases). Sequenced input: peripheral blood. The sequence derives from an adult man with Graves' ophthalmopathy. The DNA of the CDR3 is TGTGCCAGCAGCCAAGGACAGCCGGGGCCCTATGGCTACACCTTC. This codes for CASSQGQPGPYGYTF.